This T cell receptor beta chain is from a study of Graves' ophthalmopathy and Graves' hyperthyroidism. Study details: Prior to any treatment, peripheral blood was collected at the time of initial diagnosis.

This clonotype is a singleton in its sample. The germline V and J ends were trimmed by 2 bases and 3 bases, with 8 bases remaining between them. The germline V gene has CDR1 LNHDA and CDR2 SQIVND (reference sequence). This CDR3 has 13 amino acids. Where ophthalmopathy was present, donors had moderate-to-severe activity, CAS ≥3, NOSPECS ≥4 and duration under 3 months. Sampling over 8 ml of fresh peripheral blood provided the PBMCs. TCR beta CDR3 regions were amplified from RNA transcripts. Second-round multiplex PCR came after a first-round RT-PCR that employed HTBI primers. Using its own MiXCR run on the multiplex PCR reads, TCRdb lists one record per CDR3 protein. The sample has tens of thousands of distinct CDR3 sequences, less than 65% seen once.

The sequence was obtained from an adult woman with Graves' ophthalmopathy. The material sequenced was peripheral blood. The rearrangement uses TRBV19 and TRBJ2-7, with D possibly called TRBD1 or TRBD2 (6 bases each). The CDR3 nucleotides read TGTGCCAGTAGTATAAAGGGGGGCTACGAGCAGTACTTC. It translates to CASSIKGGYEQYF.